The clone carrying this T cell receptor (beta chain) was seen a few times. Researchers amplified the TCR beta CDR3 regions from RNA transcripts. Carried out on the TCR CDR3, a first-round RT-PCR used the HTBI primer set. TCRdb re-derived calls from the multiplex PCR reads in MiXCR, one entry per CDR3 protein. Of about 350,000 distinct CDR3 sequences detected, approximately 15% appear once; the ten largest clones hold around 25%. CDR1 KGHSH and CDR2 LQKENI come from the germline V gene. V lost 4 bases and J lost 2; bases outside the gene matches: 4. The CDR3 totals 14 residues. This entry comes from a study of T cells in Graves' hyperthyroidism and ophthalmopathy.

The chain combines TRBV18 with TRBJ2-7; TRBD1 agrees at 8 bases. Sequencing was carried out using blood. This receptor was taken from a woman in her twenties or thirties with Graves' hyperthyroidism. In DNA, the CDR3 is TGTGCCAGCTCACGAACGACAGGGGCCTACGAGCAGTACTTC. Residues: CASSRTTGAYEQYF. The full variable domain, completed using reference TRBV18 and TRBJ2-7, is NAGVMQNPRHLVRRRGQEARLRCSPMKGHSHVYWYRQLPEEGLKFMVYLQKENIIDESGMPKERFSAEFPKEGPSILRIQQVVRGDSAAYFCASSRTTGAYEQYFGPGTRLTVT.